This TCR beta chain was captured by sequencing in a study of CD8 T cells in Susac syndrome. cDNA came from about 0.51 to 1 ug RNA primed by random hexamers. TCRdb reprocessed the immunoSEQ multiplex PCR reads with MiXCR, giving one entry per CDR3 protein. This table has roughly 190,000 distinct CDR3 sequences, approximately 95% appearing once. The CDR3 consists of 14 residues. The V segment lost 7 bases and the J segment 6 bases; nucleotides outside the gene matches: 11. The germline V gene has CDR1 MNHNS and CDR2 SASEGT. This clonotype was seen only a few times. The sample comprised CD8+ T cells from PBMCs. The clonotype originates from a human donor with Susac syndrome. The chain couples TRBV6-1 to TRBJ1-1, with TRBD1 matching over 7 bases. CDR3 DNA sequence: TGTGCCAGCACCCCGGGGACAGTTGTCTCTGAAGCTTTCTTT. Translating gives CASTPGTVVSEAFF.